This T cell receptor beta chain derives from a study of blood T cell repertoires in COVID-19. Study summary: Material from acute and convalescent COVID-19 was sourced from the United States, Italy and Spain.

V gave up 8 bases and J gave up 0 bases; unmatched junction bases: 6. CDR3 size: 14 residues. The germline gives CDR1 MDHEN, CDR2 SYDVKM. Authors' analysis steps: Reference gene primers were amplified, and this amplification served to estimate nucleated cell counts. TCRdb's copy holds only in-frame clones and misses some; the assay was immunoSEQ multiplex PCR. V and J calls and clone size are given by that table; D and trimming were obtained from the DNA. This sample has 90,000 to 100,000 clones; about 80% occur once, and the top ten carry approximately 6.5%. The sequencing input was peripheral blood. This sequence joins TRBV28 and TRBJ1-1; 7 bases are a match to TRBD1. The receptor's source is a man in his 60s with acute or convalescent COVID-19. This chain's CDR3 is CASHPGQLNTEAFF. The CDR3 bases are TGTGCCAGCCACCCGGGACAGCTGAACACTGAAGCTTTCTTT.